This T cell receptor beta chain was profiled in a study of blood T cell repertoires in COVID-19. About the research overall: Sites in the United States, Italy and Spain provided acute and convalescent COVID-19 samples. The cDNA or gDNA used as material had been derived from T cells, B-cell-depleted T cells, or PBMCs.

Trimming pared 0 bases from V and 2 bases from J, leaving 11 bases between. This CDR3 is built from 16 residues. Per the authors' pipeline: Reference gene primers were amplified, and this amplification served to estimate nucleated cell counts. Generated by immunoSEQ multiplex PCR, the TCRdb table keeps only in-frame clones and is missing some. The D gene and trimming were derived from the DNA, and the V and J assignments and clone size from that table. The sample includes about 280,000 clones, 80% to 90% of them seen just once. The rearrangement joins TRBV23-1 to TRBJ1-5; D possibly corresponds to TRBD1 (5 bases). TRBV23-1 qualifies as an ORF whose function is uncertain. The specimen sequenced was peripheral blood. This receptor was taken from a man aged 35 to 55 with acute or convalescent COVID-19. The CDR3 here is CASSQSRGRCNQPQHF. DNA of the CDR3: TGCGCCAGCAGTCAATCCCGGGGGAGGTGCAATCAGCCCCAGCATTTT.